This T cell receptor (beta chain) is from a study of T cell changes during pregnancy in multiple sclerosis. The J segment lost 9 bases and the V segment lost 7 bases, leaving 11 bases of the junction unmatched. Per germline, CDR1 LGHNT and CDR2 FRNRAP. This CDR3 is 14 amino acids long. The data were produced by immunoSEQ multiplex PCR, yet TCRdb's version contains in-frame clones alone and is incomplete. The sample consists of approximately 46,000 clones, about 88% of them appearing once. The sequencing used CD4+ T cells from peripheral blood mononuclear cells, collected after pregnancy. The sequence derives from a female donor with multiple sclerosis, enrolled in a pregnancy study. The rearrangement links TRBV12-5 to TRBJ2-1; 8 bases align to TRBD1. The CDR3 coding sequence is TGTGCTAGTGATACTCCCGGACAGGGCGGTGAGCAGTTCTTC. As protein: CASDTPGQGGEQFF.